A selection of T cell receptor beta chains follows, all from one sample in a study of T cell responses to AZD1222 COVID-19 vaccine. Profiled with immunoSEQ multiplex PCR; TCRdb holds only in-frame clones, not every one. The sample shows 95,000 to 100,000 clones, 85% to 90% of them seen only once. Here the sequenced sample was peripheral blood, taken on day 0 of AZD1222 vaccination. The receptors shown here come from an adult in good health. Each CDR3 is given with its conserved first and last residue. The D gene is left open where the match is weak. The size entry is marked missing in some rows and otherwise reads once, few, many or a size class.

v_gene: TRBV19; abundance: -; j_gene: TRBJ1-3; d_gene: -; CDR3nt: TGTGCCAGTAGTACAGGTACTGGAAACACCATATATTTT; CDR3aa: CASSTGTGNTIYF
v_gene: TRBV11-2; abundance: -; j_gene: TRBJ1-2; d_gene: TRBD1; CDR3nt: TGTGCCAGCAGCTTAGTCGGACAGGGAGCTAACTATGGCTACACCTTC; CDR3aa: CASSLVGQGANYGYTF
v_gene: TRBV5-8; abundance: -; j_gene: TRBJ2-5; d_gene: -; CDR3nt: TGTGCCAGCAGCTTTAGCAGGGGCCCACAAGAGACCCAGTACTTC; CDR3aa: CASSFSRGPQETQYF
v_gene: TRBV6-5; abundance: -; j_gene: TRBJ2-3; d_gene: TRBD1; CDR3nt: TGTGCCAGCACCGAGGGGGCCTGGGATACGCAGTATTTT; CDR3aa: CASTEGAWDTQYF
v_gene: TRBV5-4; abundance: once; j_gene: TRBJ2-3; d_gene: TRBD2; CDR3nt: TGTGCCAGCAGCCAGCGACTAGCGGGAGACGGCACAGATACGCAGTATTTT; CDR3aa: CASSQRLAGDGTDTQYF
v_gene: TRBV7-9; abundance: -; j_gene: TRBJ2-1; d_gene: -; CDR3nt: TGTGCCAGCAGCACGACTAGACCTCCCCGAAATGAGCAGTTCTTC; CDR3aa: CASSTTRPPRNEQFF
v_gene: TRBV28; abundance: -; j_gene: TRBJ2-5; d_gene: TRBD2; CDR3nt: TGTGCCAGCAGACGAGGGAGGGGCGGAGAGACCCAGTACTTC; CDR3aa: CASRRGRGGETQYF
v_gene: TRBV5-6; abundance: -; j_gene: TRBJ2-1; d_gene: TRBD2; CDR3nt: TGTGCCAGCAGCGTTGGACTAGCGGGAGGCTCCCCCAACAATGAGCAGTTCTTC; CDR3aa: CASSVGLAGGSPNNEQFF
v_gene: TRBV30; abundance: -; j_gene: TRBJ1-2; d_gene: TRBD1; CDR3nt: TGTGCCGGAGAAACTAGACAGGGTTTGGGCGGCTACACCTTC; CDR3aa: CAGETRQGLGGYTF
v_gene: TRBV21-1; abundance: -; j_gene: TRBJ2-7; d_gene: -; CDR3nt: TGTGCCAGCGAAATAAAAGATTGTAGGGACAGGGCCTACGAGCAGTACTTC; CDR3aa: CASEIKDCRDRAYEQYF
v_gene: TRBV7-8; abundance: once; j_gene: TRBJ1-1; d_gene: -; CDR3nt: TGTGCCAGCAGCTTAGGGCGAGGGGAGGACACTGAAGCTTTCTTT; CDR3aa: CASSLGRGEDTEAFF
v_gene: TRBV7-3; abundance: -; j_gene: TRBJ2-1; d_gene: TRBD2; CDR3nt: TGTGCCAGCAGCCCTGATAGCGGGAGTGGTACGAATGAGCAGTTCTTC; CDR3aa: CASSPDSGSGTNEQFF
v_gene: TRBV5-1; abundance: -; j_gene: TRBJ2-2; d_gene: -; CDR3nt: TGCGCCAGCAGCTTGGAGGTCCTCTCCACCGGGGAGCTGTTTTTT; CDR3aa: CASSLEVLSTGELFF
v_gene: TRBV6-2/TRBV6-3; abundance: few; j_gene: TRBJ2-5; d_gene: -; CDR3nt: TGTGCCAGCAGTCTCCTGGACTACCAAGAGACCCAGTACTTC; CDR3aa: CASSLLDYQETQYF